The clone carrying this T cell receptor (beta chain) occurred many times. This sample is part of a study of neurological immune-mediated disorders. This sample's time point: longitudinal time-point 1 (baseline). CDR3 length: 12 residues. Germline CDR1 reads DFQATT; CDR2 reads SNEGSKA (reference sequence). The V and J ends lost 3 bases and 10 bases, in that order; junction bases with no gene match: 6. TCRdb re-derived calls from the 5' RACE reads in MiXCR, one entry per CDR3 protein. The sample records some 49,000 distinct CDR3 sequences, less than 12% being singletons. This clonotype was obtained from a woman aged 40 to 55 in good health. The J gene is TRBJ2-1, the V gene TRBV20-1; 7 positions agree with TRBD2. The source material was PBMCs. The CDR3 coding sequence is TGCAGTGCTAGCGGGAGGAGCGGGGAGCAGTTCTTC. Encoded protein: CSASGRSGEQFF.